This entry lists 17 T cell receptor beta chains sequenced from one sample in a study of beta chain features in type 1 diabetes. Their specific antigens are unknown. The sequenced template was cDNA made from the entire isolated RNA. TCRdb's table, derived via immunoSEQ multiplex PCR, lists solely in-frame clones and lacks some. The sample has over 20,000 clones, 49% seen once. Study observations and caveats: For Type 1 diabetes patients, all four CD4+ subsets carried TCRB CDR3s that were moderately but significantly shorter.

The material sequenced was stem cell memory CD4+ T cells from blood. All receptors come from a young man with type 1 diabetes.

This rearrangement joins TRBV5-1 to TRBJ2-1; possibly TRBD2 for D (6 bases). Looked up from germline, CDR1 is SGHRS and CDR2 is YFSETQ. CDR3 length: 15 amino acids. V lost 1 base and J 8 bases, leaving 16 bases between the germline ends. The chain's CDR3 is CASSLSGGPVHEQFF. The CDR3 DNA reads TGCGCCAGCAGCTTGAGCGGAGGGCCGGTACATGAGCAGTTCTTC. The whole variable domain, remainder taken from reference TRBV5-1 and TRBJ2-1, is KAGVTQTPRYLIKTRGQQVTLSCSPISGHRSVSWYQQTPGQGLQFLFEYFSETQRNKGNFPGRFSGRQFSNSRSEMNVSTLELGDSALYLCASSLSGGPVHEQFFGPGTRLTVL.

This chain uses TRBV14 with TRBJ1-4; tentative D call: TRBD1 (5 bases). This CDR3 comprises 15 residues. CDR1 and CDR2 from the germline V gene are SGHDN and FVKESK. Deletions cut 1 base from V and 10 bases from J, with 16 bases between. The CDR3 sequence: CASSQGLSFGGKLFF. The CDR3 DNA reads as TGTGCCAGCAGCCAAGGTCTTTCGTTCGGGGGAAAACTGTTTTTT.

The J gene is TRBJ1-4, the V gene TRBV5-4, with 8 bases lining up with TRBD1. The CDR3 totals 14 residues. V shed 6 bases and J 4 bases; nucleotides not matched to a gene: 5. The germline V gene has CDR1 SGHNT and CDR2 YYREEE (reference sequence). CDR3 sequence (DNA): TGTGCCAGCATCGGTGACAGGGGTAATGAAAAACTGTTTTTT. Amino acids: CASIGDRGNEKLFF.

The chain employs TRBV5-1 and TRBJ2-6; TRBD1 aligns across 7 bases. The CDR3 contains 15 residues. The germline V gene encodes CDR1 SGHRS and CDR2 YFSETQ. The J segment lost 2 bases and the V segment lost 4 bases, leaving 3 bases of the junction unmatched. Here the CDR3 reads CASSEGGAGANVLTF. CDR3 DNA: TGCGCCAGCAGCGAAGGGGGCGCTGGGGCCAACGTCCTGACTTTC.

V is TRBV30 and J is TRBJ1-3; TRBD1 is a possible D gene (6 bases). The CDR3 contains 13 residues. Germline V gene sequence: CDR1 GTSNPN, CDR2 SVGIG (reference sequence). V dropped 6 bases and J dropped 4 bases, with 13 bases sitting between them. CDR3 bases: TGTGCCTGCCATACAGGGAACGGAAACACCATATATTTT. It specifies CACHTGNGNTIYF.

This chain links TRBV5-8 with TRBJ2-2, with 8 positions matching TRBD2. V gave up 0 bases and J gave up 3 bases; unmatched junction bases: 1. This CDR3 comprises 15 residues. CDR1 and CDR2 (germline): SGHTS, YDEGEE. The CDR3 here is CASSLDGRDTGELFF. The CDR3 region has the DNA TGTGCCAGCAGCTTGGACGGGAGGGACACCGGGGAGCTGTTTTTT.

The chain is built from TRBV30 and TRBJ1-6; 7 nucleotides match TRBD1. Germline V gene data show CDR1 as GTSNPN and CDR2 as SVGIG (reference sequence). J was trimmed by 0 bases and V by 6 bases; bases with no gene match: 5. CDR3 length equals 15 residues. The CDR3 DNA follows: TGTGCCTGCCGACAGGGCAGCTCCTATAATTCACCCCTCCACTTT. Its translation: CACRQGSSYNSPLHF.

V is TRBV7-6 and J is TRBJ2-1; no reliable D call. The CDR3 loop spans 11 amino acids. Germline values: CDR1 SGHVS, CDR2 FNYEAQ. The V and J ends lost 3 bases and 6 bases respectively, with 3 bases between them. The CDR3 region is CASSFGNEQFF. The CDR3, as DNA: TGTGCCAGCAGCTTCGGCAATGAGCAGTTCTTC.

The rearrangement links TRBV6-1 to TRBJ2-2; D might be TRBD1 (6 bases). Germline CDR1 reads MNHNS; CDR2 reads SASEGT. The CDR3 length is 14 residues. The V gene lost 8 bases and the J gene lost 3 bases, with 13 bases spanning the gap. The CDR3 reads CASLSGTHTGELFF. The CDR3 DNA reads TGTGCCAGCTTGTCCGGGACACACACCGGGGAGCTGTTTTTT.

The CDR3 DNA is TGTGCCAGCAGCTTAGGGCAGGTACTCCACTTT. Encoded protein: CASSLGQVLHF. The chain couples TRBV7-2 to TRBJ1-6; D gene ambiguous. CDR1 SGHTA and CDR2 FQGNSA come from the germline V gene. The CDR3 runs to 11 residues. V was clipped by 1 base and J by 16 bases, with 8 bases between them.

As to this clone: Relative to the germline gene, one junction end is altered; a read error may explain this. The chain is built from TRBV7-7 and TRBJ2-2; D may be TRBD1 or TRBD2 (5 bases each). This CDR3 contains 14 residues. The V gene's germline CDR1 is SSHAT and CDR2 FNYEAQ (reference sequence). CDR3 region: CASSLAQGTGELFF. CDR3 nucleotide sequence: TGTGCTAGCAGCTTAGCGCAGGGCACCGGGGAGCTGTTTTTT. Together with reference TRBV7-7 and TRBJ2-2, the CDR3 gives the full variable domain: GAGVSQSPRYKVTKRGQDVTLRCDPISSHATLYWYQQALGQGPEFLTYFNYEAQPDKSGLPSDRFSAERPEGSISTLTIQRTEQRDSAMYRCASSLAQGTGELFFGEGSRLTVL.

The V gene is TRBV2, the J gene TRBJ2-2; tentatively, D is TRBD1 (5 bases). This CDR3 has 13 residues. CDR1 SNHLY and CDR2 FYNNEI come from the germline V gene. V was cut by 6 bases and J by 3 bases, with 8 bases left in between. The CDR3 spells CASRLTDTGELFF. The CDR3 DNA sequence: TGTGCCAGCAGGCTGACAGACACCGGGGAGCTGTTTTTT.

This clone was seen more than once but under ten times. The chain uses TRBV29-1 and TRBJ2-5, with TRBD2 as a possible D gene (5 bases). The CDR3 length is 12 residues. Trimming took off 6 bases at V and 5 bases at J, with 13 bases between the two ends. Germline V CDR1 and CDR2: SQVTM, ANQGSEA. CDR3 bases: TGCAGCGTGGTCGGGGATCGGGAGACCCAGTACTTC. It is translated as CSVVGDRETQYF.

The rearrangement uses TRBV6-6 and TRBJ1-1; D possibly corresponds to TRBD1 (5 bases). This CDR3 spans 14 amino acids. The V and J ends lost 5 bases and 2 bases respectively, with 12 bases between them. Germline V lookup: CDR1 MNHNY, CDR2 SVGAGI (reference sequence). In DNA form, the CDR3 reads TGTGCCAGCAGTGATCCTCAGGGCAACACTGAAGCTTTCTTT. This sequence encodes CASSDPQGNTEAFF.

The chain carries TRBV4-2 and TRBJ2-1, with TRBD2 matching 10 bases. Losses at the gene ends were 1 base for V and 8 bases for J; bases not matched to a gene: 11. The CDR3 has 17 amino acids. Germline CDR1 and CDR2: LGHNA and YNFKEQ. CDR3 nucleotide sequence: TGTGCCAGCAGCCAAGTGATAATTAGCGGGGGGTTCGATGAGCAGTTCTTC. Protein sequence: CASSQVIISGGFDEQFF.

V gene TRBV6-5 combines with J gene TRBJ2-3; a weak D match, TRBD2 (5 bases). Trimming took 9 bases from V and 4 from J, leaving 14 bases between them. This CDR3 spans 13 amino acids. The germline gives CDR1 MNHEY, CDR2 SVGAGI. In nucleotides, the CDR3 is TGTGCCAGGCCCGGGGTGTGCTCAGATACGCAGTATTTT. This encodes CARPGVCSDTQYF.

The chain links TRBV7-9 to TRBJ1-2; weak D call: TRBD1 (6 bases). Trimming stripped 3 bases from V and 2 bases from J, with 13 bases between. The CDR3 length is 15 residues. The germline gives CDR1 SEHNR, CDR2 FQNEAQ (reference sequence). CDR3 sequence (DNA): TGTGCCAGCAGCTTCACGGGGGGCGCGAACTATGGCTACACCTTC. Residues: CASSFTGGANYGYTF. The full variable domain, completed using reference TRBV7-9 and TRBJ1-2, is DTGVSQNPRHKITKRGQNVTFRCDPISEHNRLYWYRQTLGQGPEFLTYFQNEAQLEKSRLLSDRFSAERPKGSFSTLEIQRTEQGDSAMYLCASSFTGGANYGYTFGSGTRLTVV.